A single sample is the source of the 9 T cell receptor beta chains below, sequenced in a study of blood T cell repertoires in COVID-19 (TCRdb year 2020). The receptor library was made with the immunoSEQ multiplex PCR assay. Not all clones reach the TCRdb copy of this immuneACCESS table, which keeps in-frame sequences only. Checked studies attribute under half of the gap to unresolved V genes and leave the rest unexplained. Recorded for this sample are some 260,000 clones; 70% to 90% of them occurred a single time. The ten biggest clones cover approximately 2.2% of the sample. The sample taken for sequencing was peripheral blood. The receptors originated from a woman in her forties who had recovered from COVID-19.

This chain uses TRBV19 with TRBJ2-7, with TRBD2 as a possible D gene (6 bases). The CDR3 spans 15 residues. Germline V gene data show CDR1 as LNHDA and CDR2 as SQIVND (reference sequence). Deletions cut 4 bases from V and 5 bases from J, with 18 bases between. CDR3 DNA: TGTGCCAGTAGTACCCGGTTGGGGGGAAGAGACGAGCAGTACTTC. This gives the protein CASSTRLGGRDEQYF.

V usage is TRBV6-5 and J usage is TRBJ1-4, with 9 bases lining up with TRBD1. The J segment lost 8 bases and the V segment lost 6 bases, leaving 7 bases of the junction unmatched. The germline V gene encodes CDR1 MNHEY and CDR2 SVGAGI. CDR3 length: 14 residues. CDR3 region: CASSLTGGDEKLFF. In DNA form, the CDR3 reads TGTGCCAGCAGCTTGACAGGGGGAGACGAAAAACTGTTTTTT.

CDR3 sequence: CASSVPGMRNTEAFF. The CDR3 DNA reads as TGTGCCAGCAGCGTCCCGGGGATGCGAAACACTGAAGCTTTCTTT. The chain employs TRBV6-5 and TRBJ1-1; no clear D. The CDR3 length is 15 residues. The germline CDR1 and CDR2 sequences are MNHEY and SVGAGI. Trimming took 6 bases from V and 2 from J, leaving 16 bases between them.

The V gene is TRBV11-2, the J gene TRBJ1-2; possibly TRBD1 for D (6 bases). The V end was cut by 3 bases, the J end by 4 bases, with 12 bases between. This CDR3 contains 14 residues. Germline-derived CDR1 and CDR2 are SGHAT and FQNNGV. This CDR3 is CASSLGTGRYGYTF. The CDR3 nucleotides read TGTGCCAGCAGCTTGGGAACAGGGCGCTATGGCTACACCTTC.

This clone was seen only once. The chain uses TRBV7-9 and TRBJ2-7; possible D gene TRBD2, 6 bases. The V end lost 5 bases, the J end lost 4 bases, and 18 bases lay between the germline ends. CDR3 length: 15 amino acids. Germline lookup yields CDR1 SEHNR and CDR2 FQNEAQ (reference sequence). The CDR3 DNA sequence: TGTGCCAGCAGCCTCGAGGCGGGGTGGCCTTACGAGCAGTACTTC. Protein product: CASSLEAGWPYEQYF.

V usage is TRBV2 and J usage is TRBJ1-5; possibly TRBD1 for D (6 bases). V lost 3 bases to trimming and J lost 3 bases, with 9 bases between them. This CDR3 has 14 amino acids. Germline-derived CDR1 and CDR2 are SNHLY and FYNNEI. CDR3 in amino acids: CASSERTDNQPQHF. As DNA, the CDR3 is TGTGCCAGCAGTGAGAGGACAGACAATCAGCCCCAGCATTTT. Full variable domain (outside the CDR3, taken from reference TRBV2 and TRBJ1-5): EPEVTQTPSHQVTQMGQEVILRCVPISNHLYFYWYRQILGQKVEFLVSFYNNEISEKSEIFDDQFSVERPDGSNFTLKIRSTKLEDSAMYFCASSERTDNQPQHFGDGTRLSIL.

This clone was detected once. This rearrangement joins TRBV19 to TRBJ2-6, with TRBD2 matching 11 bases. This CDR3 is 19 amino acids long. Germline CDR1 and CDR2: LNHDA and SQIVND (reference sequence). V shed 5 bases and J 2 bases; nucleotides not matched to a gene: 11. The CDR3 loop reads CASSLTLAGEQAGANVLTF. The DNA for the CDR3 is TGTGCCAGTAGTCTCACACTAGCGGGAGAACAAGCTGGGGCCAACGTCCTGACTTTC.

The chain carries TRBV29-1 and TRBJ1-2, with D maybe TRBD1 (5 bases). Between the trimmed V and J ends, which lost 4 bases and 1 base, there was a span of 13 bases. The germline gives CDR1 SQVTM, CDR2 ANQGSEA. The length of the CDR3 is 14 residues. The CDR3 nucleotides read TGCAGCGTTGTAAGCGGGACGGGTAACTATGGCTACACCTTC. Translation: CSVVSGTGNYGYTF.

The CDR3 DNA reads as TGTGCCAGCAGTTTAGAGACAGCCTACGAGCAGTACTTC. As protein: CASSLETAYEQYF. V gene TRBV12-3 or TRBV12-4 combines with J gene TRBJ2-7, with D perhaps matching TRBD1 (5 bases). Trimming left V 1 base short and J 2 bases short, with 6 bases between. This CDR3 has 13 residues.